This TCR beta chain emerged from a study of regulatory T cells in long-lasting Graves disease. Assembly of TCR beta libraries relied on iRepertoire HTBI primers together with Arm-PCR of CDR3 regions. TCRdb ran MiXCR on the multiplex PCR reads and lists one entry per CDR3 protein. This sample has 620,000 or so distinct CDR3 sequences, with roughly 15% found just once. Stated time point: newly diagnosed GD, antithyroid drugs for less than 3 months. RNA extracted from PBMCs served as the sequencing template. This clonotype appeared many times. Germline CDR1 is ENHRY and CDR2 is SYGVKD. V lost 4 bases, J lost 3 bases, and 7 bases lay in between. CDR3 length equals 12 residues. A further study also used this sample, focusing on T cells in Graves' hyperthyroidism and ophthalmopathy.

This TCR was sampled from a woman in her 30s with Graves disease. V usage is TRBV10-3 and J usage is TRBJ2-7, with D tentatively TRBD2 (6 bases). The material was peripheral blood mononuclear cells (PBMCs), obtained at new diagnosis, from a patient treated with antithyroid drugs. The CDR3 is CAISVGGYEQYF. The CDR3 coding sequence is TGTGCCATCAGTGTGGGAGGCTACGAGCAGTACTTC.